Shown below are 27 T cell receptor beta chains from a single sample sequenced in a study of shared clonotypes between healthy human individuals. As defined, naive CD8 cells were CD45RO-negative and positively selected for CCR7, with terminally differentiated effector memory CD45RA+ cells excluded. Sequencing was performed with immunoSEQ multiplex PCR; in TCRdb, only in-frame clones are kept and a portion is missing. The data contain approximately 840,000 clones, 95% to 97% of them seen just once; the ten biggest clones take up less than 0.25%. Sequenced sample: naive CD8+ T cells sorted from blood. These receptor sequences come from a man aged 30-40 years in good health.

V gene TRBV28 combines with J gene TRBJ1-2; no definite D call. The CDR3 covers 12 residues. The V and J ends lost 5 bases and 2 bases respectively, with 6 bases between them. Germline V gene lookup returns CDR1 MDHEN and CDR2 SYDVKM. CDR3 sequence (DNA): TGTGCCAGCAGTCCGGTGAACTATGGCTACACCTTC. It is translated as CASSPVNYGYTF.

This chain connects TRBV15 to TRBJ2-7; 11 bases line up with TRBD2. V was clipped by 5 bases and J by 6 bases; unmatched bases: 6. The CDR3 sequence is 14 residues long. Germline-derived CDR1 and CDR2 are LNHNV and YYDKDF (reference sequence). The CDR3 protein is CATSVGTSGLEQYF. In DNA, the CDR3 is TGTGCCACCAGCGTAGGGACTAGCGGACTCGAGCAGTACTTC.

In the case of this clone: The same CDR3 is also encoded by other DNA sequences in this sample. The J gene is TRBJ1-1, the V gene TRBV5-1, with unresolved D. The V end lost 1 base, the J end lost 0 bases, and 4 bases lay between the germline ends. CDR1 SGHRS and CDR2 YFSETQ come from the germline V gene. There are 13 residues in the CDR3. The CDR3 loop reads CASSLSLNTEAFF. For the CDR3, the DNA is TGCGCCAGCAGCTTGAGTCTGAACACTGAAGCTTTCTTT.

CDR3 nucleotides: TGTGCCAGCAGCGTAGGCTTCACAGATACGCAGTATTTT. This gives the protein CASSVGFTDTQYF. The chain is built from TRBV9 and TRBJ2-3; D remains unclear. Germline CDR1 and CDR2: SGDLS and YYNGEE. This CDR3 is built from 13 residues. Trimming stripped 0 bases from V and 2 bases from J, with 4 bases between. The whole variable domain, remainder taken from reference TRBV9 and TRBJ2-3, is DSGVTQTPKHLITATGQRVTLRCSPRSGDLSVYWYQQSLDQGLQFLIQYYNGEERAKGNILERFSAQQFPDLHSELNLSSLELGDSALYFCASSVGFTDTQYFGPGTRLTVL.

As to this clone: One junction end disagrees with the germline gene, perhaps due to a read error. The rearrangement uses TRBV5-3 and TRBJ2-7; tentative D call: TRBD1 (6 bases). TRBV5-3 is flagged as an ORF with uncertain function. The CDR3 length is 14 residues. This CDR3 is CARRGQNVLYEQYF. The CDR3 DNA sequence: TGTGCCCGAAGAGGACAGAATGTACTCTACGAGCAGTACTTC.

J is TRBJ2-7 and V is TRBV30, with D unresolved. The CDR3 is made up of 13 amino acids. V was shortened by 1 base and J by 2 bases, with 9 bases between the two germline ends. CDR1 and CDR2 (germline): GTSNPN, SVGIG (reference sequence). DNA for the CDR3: TGTGCCTGGAGTGAAAGCCCCCCCTACGAGCAGTACTTC. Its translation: CAWSESPPYEQYF.

The CDR3: CASSRAPGMISSYEQYF. Written as DNA, the CDR3 is TGTGCCAGCAGCCGAGCCCCCGGGATGATATCCTCCTACGAGCAGTACTTC. V gene TRBV27 combines with J gene TRBJ2-7, with D possibly being TRBD2 (5 bases). Germline values: CDR1 MNHEY, CDR2 SMNVEV (reference sequence). The V end was cut by 6 bases, the J end by 0 bases, with 21 bases between. CDR3 length equals 17 residues.

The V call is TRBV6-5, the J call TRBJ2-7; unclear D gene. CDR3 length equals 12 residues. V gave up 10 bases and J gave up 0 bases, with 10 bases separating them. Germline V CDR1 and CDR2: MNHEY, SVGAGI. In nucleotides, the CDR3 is TGTGCCACCCGCGGTATCTCCTACGAGCAGTACTTC. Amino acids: CATRGISYEQYF.

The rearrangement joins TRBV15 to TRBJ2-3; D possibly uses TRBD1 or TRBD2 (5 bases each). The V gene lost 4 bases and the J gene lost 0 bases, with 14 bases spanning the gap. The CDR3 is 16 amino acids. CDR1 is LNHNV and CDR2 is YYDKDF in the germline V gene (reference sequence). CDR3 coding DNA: TGTGCCACCAGCACCTGGGACGGCACTAGCACAGATACGCAGTATTTT. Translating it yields CATSTWDGTSTDTQYF. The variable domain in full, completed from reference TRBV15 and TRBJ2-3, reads DAMVIQNPRYQVTQFGKPVTLSCSQTLNHNVMYWYQQKSSQAPKLLFHYYDKDFNNEADTPDNFQSRRPNTSFCFLDIRSPGLGDTAMYLCATSTWDGTSTDTQYFGPGTRLTVL.

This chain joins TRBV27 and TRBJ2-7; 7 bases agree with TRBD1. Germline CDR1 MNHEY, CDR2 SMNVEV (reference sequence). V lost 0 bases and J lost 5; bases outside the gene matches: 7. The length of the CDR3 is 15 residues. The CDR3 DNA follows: TGTGCCAGCAGTTTATCGCTAGGGGGCAAGGACGAGCAGTACTTC. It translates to CASSLSLGGKDEQYF.

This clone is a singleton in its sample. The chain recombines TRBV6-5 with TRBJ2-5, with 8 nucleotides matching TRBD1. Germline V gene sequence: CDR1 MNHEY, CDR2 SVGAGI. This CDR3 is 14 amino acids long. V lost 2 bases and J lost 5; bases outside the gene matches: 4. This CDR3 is CASSYQGAGETQYF. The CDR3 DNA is TGTGCCAGCAGTTACCAGGGGGCAGGGGAGACCCAGTACTTC.

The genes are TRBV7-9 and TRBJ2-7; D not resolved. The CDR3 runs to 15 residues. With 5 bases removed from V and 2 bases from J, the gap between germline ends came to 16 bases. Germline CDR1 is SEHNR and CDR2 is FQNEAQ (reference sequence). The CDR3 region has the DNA TGTGCCAGCAGCAACATCAAGGGTGAAACCTACGAGCAGTACTTC. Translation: CASSNIKGETYEQYF.

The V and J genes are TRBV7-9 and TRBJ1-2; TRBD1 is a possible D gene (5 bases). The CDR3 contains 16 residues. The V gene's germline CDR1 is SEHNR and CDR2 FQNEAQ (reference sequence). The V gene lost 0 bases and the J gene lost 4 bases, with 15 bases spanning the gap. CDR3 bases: TGTGCCAGCAGCTTAGCGTGGCAGGGTAGTAGCTATGGCTACACCTTC. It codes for CASSLAWQGSSYGYTF.

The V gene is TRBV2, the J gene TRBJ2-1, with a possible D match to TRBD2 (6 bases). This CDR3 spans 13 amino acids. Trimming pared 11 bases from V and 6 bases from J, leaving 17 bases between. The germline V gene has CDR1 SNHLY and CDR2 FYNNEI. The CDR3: CASPSGSGNEQFF. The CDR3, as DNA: TGTGCCTCCCCATCGGGTAGCGGCAATGAGCAGTTCTTC.

The CDR3 DNA sequence: TGTGCCAGCAGGCTTAATGACCTTCCACTAACCGAGCAGTACTTC. It is translated as CASRLNDLPLTEQYF. The rearrangement links TRBV7-2 to TRBJ2-7; D not resolved. Per the germline V gene, CDR1 is SGHTA and CDR2 is FQGNSA. The CDR3 has 15 residues. V lost 6 bases and J 6 bases, leaving 21 bases between the germline ends.

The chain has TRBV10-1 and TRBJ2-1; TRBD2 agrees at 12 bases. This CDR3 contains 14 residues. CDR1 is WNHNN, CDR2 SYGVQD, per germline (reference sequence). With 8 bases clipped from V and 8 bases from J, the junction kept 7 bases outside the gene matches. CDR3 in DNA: TGCGCCAGCTCAGGGACTAGCGGGTTTTATGAGCAGTTCTTC. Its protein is CASSGTSGFYEQFF.

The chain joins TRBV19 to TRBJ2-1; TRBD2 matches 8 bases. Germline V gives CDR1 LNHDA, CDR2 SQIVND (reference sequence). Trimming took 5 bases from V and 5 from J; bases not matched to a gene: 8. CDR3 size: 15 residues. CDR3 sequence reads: CASSLGLAVHNEQFF. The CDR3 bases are TGTGCCAGTAGTCTAGGACTAGCCGTACACAATGAGCAGTTCTTC.

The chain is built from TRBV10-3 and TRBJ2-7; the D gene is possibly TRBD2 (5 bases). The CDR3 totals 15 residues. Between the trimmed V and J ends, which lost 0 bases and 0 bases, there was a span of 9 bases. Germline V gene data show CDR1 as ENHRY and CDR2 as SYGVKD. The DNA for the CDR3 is TGTGCCATCAGTGAGTCCATAGCGAGCTCCTACGAGCAGTACTTC. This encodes CAISESIASSYEQYF.

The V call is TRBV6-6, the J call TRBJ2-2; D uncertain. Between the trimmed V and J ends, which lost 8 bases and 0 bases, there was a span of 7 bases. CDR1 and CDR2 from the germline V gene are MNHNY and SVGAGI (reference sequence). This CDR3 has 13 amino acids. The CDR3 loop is CASRSANTGELFF. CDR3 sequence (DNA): TGTGCCAGCCGAAGCGCGAACACCGGGGAGCTGTTTTTT.

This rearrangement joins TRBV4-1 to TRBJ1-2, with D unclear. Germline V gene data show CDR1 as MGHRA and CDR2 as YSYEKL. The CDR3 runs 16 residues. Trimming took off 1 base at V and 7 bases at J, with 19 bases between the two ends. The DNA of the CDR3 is TGCGCCAGCAGCCAAGTCGAGGGCCGCGATTACTTTGGCTACACCTTC. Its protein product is CASSQVEGRDYFGYTF.

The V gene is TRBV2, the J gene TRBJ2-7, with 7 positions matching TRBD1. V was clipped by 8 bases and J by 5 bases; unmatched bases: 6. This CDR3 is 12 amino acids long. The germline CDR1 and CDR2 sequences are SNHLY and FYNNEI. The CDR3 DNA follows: TGTGCCAGCCTAGGGGGCGACCACGAGCAGTACTTC. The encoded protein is CASLGGDHEQYF.

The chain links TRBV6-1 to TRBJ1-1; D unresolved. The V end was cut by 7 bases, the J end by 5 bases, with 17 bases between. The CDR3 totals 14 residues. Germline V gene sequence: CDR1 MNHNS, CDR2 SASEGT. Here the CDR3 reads CASTPDTGSTEAFF. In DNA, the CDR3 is TGTGCCAGCACTCCCGACACGGGGAGTACTGAAGCTTTCTTT.

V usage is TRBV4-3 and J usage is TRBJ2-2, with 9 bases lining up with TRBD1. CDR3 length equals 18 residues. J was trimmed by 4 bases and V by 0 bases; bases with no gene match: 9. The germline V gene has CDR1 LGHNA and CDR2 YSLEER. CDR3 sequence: CASSQDLFGQGTTGELFF. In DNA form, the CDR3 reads TGCGCCAGCAGCCAAGATCTTTTCGGACAGGGGACCACCGGGGAGCTGTTTTTT.

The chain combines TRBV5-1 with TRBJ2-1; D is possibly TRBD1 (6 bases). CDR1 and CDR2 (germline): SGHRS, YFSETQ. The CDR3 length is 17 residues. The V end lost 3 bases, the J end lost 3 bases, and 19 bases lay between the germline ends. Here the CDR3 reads CASSSSPRQAYYNEQFF. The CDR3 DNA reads TGCGCCAGCAGCTCTTCCCCAAGACAGGCATACTACAATGAGCAGTTCTTC.

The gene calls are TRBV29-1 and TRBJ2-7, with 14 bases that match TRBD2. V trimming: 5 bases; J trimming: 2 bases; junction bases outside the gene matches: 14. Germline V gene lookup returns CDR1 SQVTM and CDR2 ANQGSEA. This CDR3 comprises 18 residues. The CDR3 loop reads CSVSGGLAGEGSTYEQYF. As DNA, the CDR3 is TGCAGCGTTTCTGGGGGACTAGCGGGAGAGGGTTCCACCTACGAGCAGTACTTC.

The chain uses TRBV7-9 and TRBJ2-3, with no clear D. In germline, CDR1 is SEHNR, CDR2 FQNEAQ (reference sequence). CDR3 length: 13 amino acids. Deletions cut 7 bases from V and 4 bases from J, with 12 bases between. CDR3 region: CASTHLGPDTQYF. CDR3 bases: TGTGCCAGCACCCACCTCGGTCCAGATACGCAGTATTTT.

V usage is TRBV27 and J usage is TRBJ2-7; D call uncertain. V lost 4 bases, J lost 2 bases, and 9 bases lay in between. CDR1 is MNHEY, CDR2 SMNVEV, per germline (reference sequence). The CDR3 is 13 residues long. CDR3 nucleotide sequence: TGTGCCAGCAGTTCCACACCAGCCTACGAGCAGTACTTC. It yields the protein CASSSTPAYEQYF.